This entry is about one T cell receptor (beta chain). Its specificity is unknown. V lost 11 bases, J lost 1 base, and 15 bases lay in between. The CDR3 has 14 amino acids. Per germline, CDR1 MDHEN and CDR2 SYDVKM. This specimen comes from a study of CD8+ T cells in alopecia areata. About the research overall: Tofacitinib ran 6 to 18 months, followed by 6 months off drug.

cDNA serving as the sequencing template came from extracted, reverse transcribed RNA. Profiling relied on immunoSEQ multiplex PCR, and the TCRdb table lists in-frame clones only, not all of them. The top ten hold 2.6% of the sample, which has 200,000 to 250,000 clones, approximately 45% seen once. Whole-study results and caveats: One nonresponder leaves baseline CD8+ expansion's link to response uncertain. Especially in alopecia totalis/universalis, lesional scalp showed greater clonality than normal scalp did.

Treatment described: oral pan-JAK inhibitor, 5-10 mg twice daily. Researchers gathered lesional scalp punch biopsies and peripheral blood from patients with alopecia areata. The clonotype comes from a human donor with alopecia areata. The sample was CD4+ T cells sorted from blood, taken at approximately week 36, from a patient treated with tofacitinib. The J gene is TRBJ2-4, the V gene TRBV28; D possibly corresponds to TRBD1 (5 bases). This chain's CDR3 is CAGAPSEAKNIQYF. In DNA, the CDR3 is TGTGCCGGGGCGCCTAGTGAGGCCAAAAACATTCAGTACTTC.